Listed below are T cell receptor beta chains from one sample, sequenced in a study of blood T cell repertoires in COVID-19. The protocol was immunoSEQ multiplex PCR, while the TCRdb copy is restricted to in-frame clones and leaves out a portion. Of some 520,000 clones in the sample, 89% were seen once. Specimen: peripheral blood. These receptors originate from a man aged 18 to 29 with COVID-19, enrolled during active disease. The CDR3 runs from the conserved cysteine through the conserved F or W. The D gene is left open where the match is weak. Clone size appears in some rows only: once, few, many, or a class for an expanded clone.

CASSSRGGLAKNIQYF	TGTGCCAGCAGTTCGAGGGGGGGCTTAGCCAAAAACATTCAGTACTTC	TRBJ2-4	TRBV6-2/TRBV6-3	NA	NA
CAISGASGGAAGELFF	TGTGCCATCAGTGGGGCTAGCGGGGGAGCAGCCGGGGAGCTGTTTTTT	TRBJ2-2	TRBV10-3	TRBD2	NA
CAISGSGGTYEQYF	TGTGCCATCAGTGGATCCGGGGGGACCTACGAGCAGTACTTC	TRBJ2-7	TRBV10-3	TRBD2	NA
CASSQGPGQSTTQYF	TGTGCCAGCAGCCAGGGACCGGGACAGAGTACTACGCAGTACTTC	TRBJ2-7	TRBV27	TRBD1	NA
CASSSNPLPRLAGEGEQFF	TGTGCCAGCAGCTCAAACCCCCTCCCGCGACTAGCGGGAGAAGGTGAGCAGTTCTTC	TRBJ2-1	TRBV21-1	NA	NA
CASSPGGTGAEQYF	TGTGCCAGCAGCCCAGGGGGGACAGGGGCCGAGCAGTACTTC	TRBJ2-7	TRBV9	TRBD1	NA
CTSSHLDYPTQYF	TGCACCAGCAGCCATCTTGACTATCCCACGCAGTATTTT	TRBJ2-3	TRBV1	NA	few
CASSPSGRAVETQYF	TGCGCCAGCAGCCCGAGCGGGAGGGCCGTTGAGACCCAGTACTTC	TRBJ2-5	TRBV5-1	TRBD2	NA
CASSLEDRVWETQYF	TGTGCCAGCAGCTTAGAAGACAGGGTTTGGGAGACCCAGTACTTC	TRBJ2-5	TRBV7-6	TRBD1	NA
CASSIESSGGWNEQFF	TGTGCCAGTAGTATAGAGTCTAGCGGGGGGTGGAATGAGCAGTTCTTC	TRBJ2-1	TRBV19	TRBD2	NA
CSARDRYNSPLHF	TGCAGCGCTAGGGACAGGTATAATTCACCCCTCCACTTT	TRBJ1-6	TRBV29-1	TRBD1	NA
CASSLGPGDTEAFF	TGTGCCAGCAGCTTGGGGCCGGGGGACACTGAAGCTTTCTTT	TRBJ1-1	TRBV5-8	NA	NA
CASSQGQGEPYEQYF	TGTGCCAGCAGCCAAGGGCAGGGGGAACCCTACGAGCAGTACTTC	TRBJ2-7	TRBV14	TRBD1	NA
CASSLPGTNEKLFF	TGTGCCAGCAGCCTGCCCGGGACTAATGAAAAACTGTTTTTT	TRBJ1-4	TRBV5-8	NA	NA
CASRDSSYYEQYF	TGTGCCAGCCGGGACAGCTCCTACTACGAGCAGTACTTC	TRBJ2-7	TRBV6-5	TRBD1	NA
CASSSTGLAGADTQYF	TGTGCCAGCAGCTCTACTGGGCTAGCGGGGGCAGATACGCAGTATTTT	TRBJ2-3	TRBV13	TRBD2	NA
CASSAGQGGTEAFF	TGTGCCAGTAGTGCAGGACAGGGGGGAACTGAAGCTTTCTTT	TRBJ1-1	TRBV19	TRBD1	NA
CASSPAGNGNTEAFF	TGTGCCAGCTCTCCAGCGGGGAATGGGAACACTGAAGCTTTCTTT	TRBJ1-1	TRBV18	NA	NA
CASSDPTRSHTDTQYF	TGTGCCAGCAGTGACCCGACGAGGTCCCACACAGATACGCAGTATTTT	TRBJ2-3	TRBV6-1	NA	NA
CASRRGQAGETQYF	TGTGCCAGCAGAAGAGGACAGGCGGGTGAGACCCAGTACTTC	TRBJ2-5	TRBV28	TRBD1	NA
CATSDSRRAYNEQFF	TGTGCCACCAGTGATAGTCGGAGGGCCTACAATGAGCAGTTCTTC	TRBJ2-1	TRBV24-1	NA	NA
CASSEFRGWGSYEQYF	TGTGCCAGCAGTGAATTTAGGGGTTGGGGATCCTACGAGCAGTACTTC	TRBJ2-7	TRBV6-1	NA	NA
CASIQSFYEQYF	TGTGCCAGCATCCAATCATTCTACGAGCAGTACTTC	TRBJ2-7	TRBV6-5	NA	NA
CASSPGGRGRYEQYF	TGTGCCAGCAGCCCGGGAGGCAGGGGGCGATACGAGCAGTACTTC	TRBJ2-7	TRBV7-9	NA	NA
CASSEAPTGGEQYF	TGTGCCAGCAGTGAAGCCCCGACAGGGGGCGAGCAGTACTTC	TRBJ2-7	TRBV6-1	TRBD1	NA
CASSLGLVTTYEQYF	TGCGCCAGCAGCTTGGGACTGGTAACTACCTACGAGCAGTACTTC	TRBJ2-7	TRBV5-1	NA	NA
CASSLAQGVEKLFF	TGTGCCAGCAGCTTGGCTCAGGGCGTTGAAAAACTGTTTTTT	TRBJ1-4	TRBV5-5	NA	NA
CASSRRRGHEQFF	TGCGCCAGCAGCCGGAGGCGAGGACATGAGCAGTTCTTC	TRBJ2-1	TRBV5-1	NA	NA
CASSQANRGNQPQHF	TGTGCCAGCAGCCAGGCCAACAGGGGCAATCAGCCCCAGCATTTT	TRBJ1-5	TRBV3-1/TRBV3-2	NA	NA
CASSTTAHEQYF	TGTGCCAGCAGTACGACAGCCCACGAGCAGTACTTC	TRBJ2-7	TRBV6-5	NA	NA
CASSVRGEYSPLHF	TGTGCCAGCAGCGTACGGGGGGAATATTCACCCCTCCACTTT	TRBJ1-6	TRBV5-4	NA	NA
CASSIVGTSGRNEQFF	TGTGCCAGTAGTATAGTCGGGACTAGCGGTAGGAATGAGCAGTTCTTC	TRBJ2-1	TRBV19	TRBD2	NA
CASSYGTGFEAFF	TGTGCCAGCAGTTACGGGACAGGGTTCGAAGCTTTCTTT	TRBJ1-1	TRBV6-5	TRBD1	NA
CSATLQGRAFF	TGCAGTGCTACCTTACAGGGACGAGCTTTCTTT	TRBJ1-1	TRBV20-1	NA	NA
CASSPQGTEAFF	TGTGCCAGCAGCCCACAGGGGACTGAAGCTTTCTTT	TRBJ1-1	TRBV6-5	TRBD1	NA
CASSPGTALYNEQFF	TGCGCCAGCAGTCCCGGGACAGCCTTATACAATGAGCAGTTCTTC	TRBJ2-1	TRBV5-1	TRBD1	NA
CASSLSFETAEAFF	TGTGCCAGCAGTTTATCGTTTGAAACAGCTGAAGCTTTCTTT	TRBJ1-1	TRBV27	NA	NA
CASSPGGNEQFF	TGTGCCAGCAGTCCAGGGGGGAATGAGCAGTTCTTC	TRBJ2-1	TRBV7-9	NA	NA
CAWTENRGFYEQYF	TGTGCCTGGACTGAGAACAGGGGGTTCTACGAGCAGTACTTC	TRBJ2-7	TRBV30	TRBD1	NA